The 31 T cell receptor beta chains below come from one sample, sequenced in a study of a mutant IDH1 vaccine in newly diagnosed glioma. The time point here: baseline, week 1 (first vaccination visit). As for treatment: pre-vaccination baseline after standard-of-care therapy. Measured with immunoSEQ multiplex PCR; TCRdb has only the in-frame clones, and not every one. The sample yields 90,000 to 95,000 clones, about 83% seen once. Sequences were derived from PBMCs, sampled from a glioma patient treated with radiotherapy, temozolomide or both. Receptors were obtained from a woman between 45 and 65 years old with glioma.

The chain joins TRBV7-6 to TRBJ1-5; D is ambiguous. V lost 6 bases and J lost 1, with 13 bases in between. Germline V CDR1 and CDR2: SGHVS, FNYEAQ. This CDR3 comprises 15 residues. In nucleotides, the CDR3 is TGTGCCAGCAGTTACGAGGCGGGGAGCAATCAGCCCCAGCATTTT. Its translation is CASSYEAGSNQPQHF.

A note on this clone: The junction and the germline gene differ at one end; a read error may be behind it. This sequence joins TRBV20-1 and TRBJ2-3; D is undetermined. CDR1 and CDR2 (germline): DFQATT, SNEGSKA (reference sequence). This CDR3 is 11 amino acids long. The CDR3 loop is CSVRRADAQYF. The CDR3 DNA follows: TGCAGTGTCAGAAGGGCAGATGCGCAGTATTTT.

This clone was detected only once. The chain links TRBV27 to TRBJ2-5, with D uncertain. The CDR3 is made up of 15 amino acids. Germline CDR1 MNHEY, CDR2 SMNVEV (reference sequence). Deletions cut 5 bases from V and 4 bases from J, with 17 bases between. The chain's CDR3 is CASSPIGLSTETQYF. The CDR3 DNA is TGTGCCAGCAGTCCTATCGGTCTCAGCACAGAGACCCAGTACTTC.

This chain uses TRBV6-6 with TRBJ2-3; 13 nucleotides match TRBD2. V shed 5 bases and J 1 base; nucleotides not matched to a gene: 3. Germline V gene data show CDR1 as MNHNY and CDR2 as SVGAGI (reference sequence). The CDR3 extends over 16 amino acids. The CDR3 is CASSPGLAGGTDTQYF. CDR3 coding DNA: TGTGCCAGCAGTCCCGGACTAGCGGGGGGCACAGATACGCAGTATTTT.

This chain joins TRBV2 and TRBJ2-7; the D gene is possibly TRBD1 (5 bases). The germline V gene encodes CDR1 SNHLY and CDR2 FYNNEI. V lost 5 bases and J 2 bases, leaving 7 bases between the germline ends. The CDR3 is 12 residues long. The CDR3 DNA sequence: TGTGCCAGCAGTCTAGGGGCCTACGAGCAGTACTTC. It yields the protein CASSLGAYEQYF.

CDR3 coding DNA: TGTGCCAGCAGCGCCAGCTCAAGGGGGCAAGAGACCCAGTACTTC. It codes for CASSASSRGQETQYF. V usage is TRBV5-4 and J usage is TRBJ2-5; D may be TRBD1 (6 bases). V was shortened by 4 bases and J by 2 bases, with 15 bases between the two germline ends. CDR1 SGHNT and CDR2 YYREEE come from the germline V gene (reference sequence). The CDR3 sequence is 15 residues long.

The sample holds a few counts of this clone. The rearrangement joins TRBV6-6 to TRBJ1-1; 7 bases match TRBD1. Trimming cost V 2 bases and J 7 bases; bases outside gene matches: 4. Germline loops: CDR1 MNHNY, CDR2 SVGAGI (reference sequence). CDR3 length equals 13 residues. The CDR3 here is CASSYAGTVEAFF. The CDR3 bases are TGTGCCAGCAGTTACGCCGGGACAGTTGAAGCTTTCTTT.

This chain links TRBV5-8 with TRBJ2-1; either TRBD1 or TRBD2 may supply D (7 bases each). Trimming left V 0 bases short and J 8 bases short, with 15 bases between. There are 15 residues in the CDR3. Germline CDR1 reads SGHTS; CDR2 reads YDEGEE. The CDR3 loop reads CASSLGRGGLHEQFF. The CDR3 region has the DNA TGTGCCAGCAGCTTGGGCAGGGGGGGCCTACATGAGCAGTTCTTC.

This chain joins TRBV6-1 and TRBJ2-5; 9 bases are a match to TRBD1. J gave up 5 bases and V 3 bases, and 7 bases lay outside the gene matches. CDR1 and CDR2 (germline): MNHNS, SASEGT. The CDR3 loop spans 15 amino acids. The CDR3, as DNA: TGTGCCAGCAGTGACGCGGGACAGGGTATCGAGACCCAGTACTTC. As protein: CASSDAGQGIETQYF.

This chain joins TRBV5-6 and TRBJ2-6, with 8 bases aligning to TRBD1. V lost 8 bases and J lost 0; bases outside the gene matches: 7. This CDR3 has 16 amino acids. Germline values: CDR1 SGHDT, CDR2 YYEEEE. CDR3 amino acids: CASGQGIGSGANVLTF. Here the CDR3 DNA reads TGTGCCAGTGGACAGGGTATTGGCTCTGGGGCCAACGTCCTGACTTTC.

The chain uses TRBV5-1 and TRBJ1-1; weak D call: TRBD1 (6 bases). The CDR3 is 16 amino acids. Trimming removed 4 bases from V and 4 bases from J, with 20 bases in between. The germline gives CDR1 SGHRS, CDR2 YFSETQ. Written as DNA, the CDR3 is TGCGCCAGCAGCCCACAGGGCGTGGGGGAAGGCACTGAAGCTTTCTTT. As protein: CASSPQGVGEGTEAFF.

This clone was seen more than once but under ten times. V gene TRBV21-1 combines with J gene TRBJ2-7; the table's D call, TRBD1, was not checked against the DNA. TRBV21-1 is an annotated pseudogene. There are 16 residues in the CDR3. Written as DNA, the CDR3 is TGTGCCAGCAGCTTTCTCACCCAGGGGAGCTTAGGGGAGCAGTACTTC. Amino acids: CASSFLTQGSLGEQYF.

The chain uses TRBV5-6 and TRBJ1-1, with 7 bases matching TRBD1. This CDR3 has 14 amino acids. The germline CDR1 and CDR2 sequences are SGHDT and YYEEEE. J was trimmed by 1 base and V by 3 bases; bases with no gene match: 3. For the CDR3, the DNA is TGTGCCAGCAGCTCGGGACAGCAGAACACTGAAGCTTTCTTT. This encodes CASSSGQQNTEAFF.

This rearrangement joins TRBV4-2 to TRBJ1-5; D unresolved. Germline-derived CDR1 and CDR2 are LGHNA and YNFKEQ. The CDR3 totals 15 residues. V dropped 0 bases and J dropped 7 bases, with 13 bases sitting between them. The CDR3 nucleotides read TGTGCCAGCAGCCAAGATGGTACAGCAACCCAGCCCCAGCATTTT. Amino acid sequence: CASSQDGTATQPQHF.

The J gene is TRBJ1-2, the V gene TRBV6-5; 9 bases fit TRBD1. The V gene's germline CDR1 is MNHEY and CDR2 SVGAGI. The CDR3 runs 13 residues. Trimming removed 7 bases from V and 2 bases from J; junction bases left unmatched: 2. CDR3 amino acids: CASTGQGNYGYTF. The CDR3 region has the DNA TGTGCCAGCACCGGACAGGGGAACTATGGCTACACCTTC.

The V gene is TRBV5-1, the J gene TRBJ2-5; no reliable D call. CDR3 length: 12 residues. Per germline, CDR1 SGHRS and CDR2 YFSETQ. Trimming stripped 3 bases from V and 0 bases from J, with 3 bases between. The CDR3 loop reads CASSSHQETQYF. For the CDR3, the DNA is TGCGCCAGCAGCTCCCACCAAGAGACCCAGTACTTC.

This clone has a handful of counts. The CDR3 nucleotides read TGTGCCAGTAGTATAGATCAGGGGGCGGGTCAGCCCCAGCATTTT. Translation gives CASSIDQGAGQPQHF. The chain is built from TRBV19 and TRBJ1-5, with TRBD1 matching over 8 bases. The CDR3 runs to 15 residues. Germline CDR1 and CDR2: LNHDA and SQIVND (reference sequence). Trimming removed 0 bases from V and 6 bases from J; junction bases left unmatched: 4.

V gene TRBV7-6 combines with J gene TRBJ1-4; D might be TRBD1 (5 bases). The CDR3 contains 15 residues. Germline assignment: CDR1 SGHVS and CDR2 FNYEAQ. V was clipped by 3 bases and J by 0 bases, with 8 bases between them. The CDR3 loop is CASSLTAATNEKLFF. The DNA of the CDR3 is TGTGCCAGCAGCTTGACAGCTGCAACTAATGAAAAACTGTTTTTT.

The rearrangement joins TRBV14 to TRBJ1-3, with 8 bases lining up with TRBD1. After removal of 1 base from V and 5 bases from J, the junction contained 1 base not matched to a gene. Germline V gene sequence: CDR1 SGHDN, CDR2 FVKESK. This CDR3 region has 14 residues. The CDR3 sequence: CASSQAGGRNTIYF. CDR3 DNA sequence: TGTGCCAGCAGCCAAGCAGGGGGCAGAAACACCATATATTTT.

This rearrangement joins TRBV7-9 to TRBJ2-3; 10 bases match TRBD2. With V trimmed by 5 bases and J by 4 bases, 3 bases remained unmatched. This CDR3 spans 14 amino acids. Germline CDR1 reads SEHNR; CDR2 reads FQNEAQ (reference sequence). As DNA, the CDR3 is TGTGCCAGCAGCGCTAGCGGGGGAGCAGATACGCAGTATTTT. Translated, it gives CASSASGGADTQYF.

Written as DNA, the CDR3 is TGTGCCAGTCTCCGGGGGCGGGGGAATGAGCAGTTCTTC. Translation: CASLRGRGNEQFF. The genes are TRBV2 and TRBJ2-1; tentatively, D is TRBD2 (7 bases). This CDR3 is built from 13 residues. Germline V CDR1 and CDR2: SNHLY, FYNNEI. The V and J ends lost 9 bases and 7 bases respectively, with 16 bases between them. Using reference TRBV2 and TRBJ2-1 for the parts outside the CDR3, the full variable domain is EPEVTQTPSHQVTQMGQEVILRCVPISNHLYFYWYRQILGQKVEFLVSFYNNEISEKSEIFDDQFSVERPDGSNFTLKIRSTKLEDSAMYFCASLRGRGNEQFFGPGTRLTVL.

This clone was observed once. This chain joins TRBV7-2 and TRBJ1-1; D is undetermined. Germline CDR1 SGHTA, CDR2 FQGNSA. The germline V and J ends were trimmed by 5 bases and 4 bases, with 8 bases remaining between them. The CDR3 sequence is 12 residues long. The CDR3 region is CASSPSRTEAFF. CDR3 nucleotides: TGTGCCAGCAGCCCGTCTCGCACTGAAGCTTTCTTT.

The chain carries TRBV4-3 and TRBJ1-3; D not resolved. The ends were cut back, 0 bases at V and 0 bases at J, with 9 bases in the middle. CDR3 length: 16 amino acids. The germline gives CDR1 LGHNA, CDR2 YSLEER. This CDR3 is CASSQDWGDSGNTIYF. The CDR3 nucleotides read TGCGCCAGCAGCCAAGATTGGGGTGACTCTGGAAACACCATATATTTT.

The genes are TRBV5-1 and TRBJ1-5; D is uncertain. The CDR3 consists of 15 residues. With 0 bases removed from V and 2 bases from J, the gap between germline ends came to 9 bases. Per the germline V gene, CDR1 is SGHRS and CDR2 is YFSETQ. This chain's CDR3 is CASSLDWEGNQPQHF. The CDR3 region has the DNA TGCGCCAGCAGCTTGGACTGGGAAGGCAATCAGCCCCAGCATTTT.

The chain recombines TRBV5-1 with TRBJ1-1, with D possibly matching TRBD1 (5 bases). V lost 4 bases to trimming and J lost 5 bases, with 15 bases between them. This CDR3 is 14 amino acids long. Germline CDR1 SGHRS, CDR2 YFSETQ. The DNA of the CDR3 is TGCGCCAGCAGCCCCGGGGCAGGGAAAACTGAAGCTTTCTTT. Translated, it gives CASSPGAGKTEAFF.

Only a few counts were recorded for this clone. The chain recombines TRBV7-9 with TRBJ1-1; D is ambiguous. The V end was cut by 1 base, the J end by 6 bases, with 15 bases between. The CDR3 is made up of 15 amino acids. CDR1 and CDR2 from the germline V gene are SEHNR and FQNEAQ (reference sequence). The CDR3: CASSLGAGLVAEAFF. CDR3 bases: TGTGCCAGCAGCTTAGGGGCGGGGTTAGTTGCTGAAGCTTTCTTT.

The rearrangement uses TRBV4-2 and TRBJ2-7; TRBD2 aligns across 7 bases. The germline gives CDR1 LGHNA, CDR2 YNFKEQ. The length of the CDR3 is 16 residues. V lost 0 bases, J lost 2 bases, and 7 bases stayed unmatched. CDR3: CASSQEVGGSPYEQYF. In nucleotides, the CDR3 is TGTGCCAGCAGCCAAGAAGTGGGGGGGAGCCCCTACGAGCAGTACTTC.

This chain links TRBV19 with TRBJ1-1; weak D call: TRBD1 (5 bases). The germline gives CDR1 LNHDA, CDR2 SQIVND (reference sequence). Trimming removed 3 bases at V and 1 base at J, with 9 bases between. The CDR3 length is 14 residues. The CDR3 DNA reads as TGTGCCAGTAGTATGGGGCCGGAGAACACTGAAGCTTTCTTT. It translates to CASSMGPENTEAFF.

This clone came up a few times. The chain employs TRBV7-2 and TRBJ1-6, with D possibly TRBD1 on 6 matching bases. V was clipped by 5 bases and J by 6 bases, with 14 bases between them. Germline lookup yields CDR1 SGHTA and CDR2 FQGNSA. The CDR3 has 15 residues. CDR3 DNA: TGTGCCAGCAGCCCCACCGGGACACCTAATTCACCCCTCCACTTT. The encoded protein is CASSPTGTPNSPLHF.

The chain carries TRBV27 and TRBJ2-5, with TRBD1 as a possible D gene (7 bases). The ends were cut back, 1 base at V and 4 bases at J, with 10 bases in the middle. This CDR3 has 14 residues. CDR1 and CDR2 (germline): MNHEY, SMNVEV (reference sequence). In DNA, the CDR3 is TGTGCCAGCAGTTTATACAGGGGAGGAGAGACCCAGTACTTC. This translates into CASSLYRGGETQYF.

This chain's CDR3 is CASSQERGTGTDTQYF. CDR3 nucleotides: TGTGCCAGCAGCCAAGAGCGGGGGACCGGCACAGATACGCAGTATTTT. V usage is TRBV4-2 and J usage is TRBJ2-3; TRBD2 matches 7 bases. The germline gives CDR1 LGHNA, CDR2 YNFKEQ. After removal of 0 bases from V and 1 base from J, the junction contained 4 bases not matched to a gene. The CDR3 is 16 amino acids.